One sample yielded the 17 T cell receptor beta chains listed below, sequenced in a study of identifying expanded T cells in peripheral blood. Some clones are missing from TCRdb's copy, which holds only in-frame ones; the method was immunoSEQ multiplex PCR. The sample gives some 120,000 clones, approximately 88% of which show up once; 3% to 4% is in the top ten. The sequenced material came from blood. Receptors originate from a person aged 18-69 years in good health.

This sequence joins TRBV11-2 and TRBJ1-2; weak D call: TRBD1 (6 bases). The CDR3 has 13 residues. Looked up from germline, CDR1 is SGHAT and CDR2 is FQNNGV. V lost 8 bases and J 4 bases, leaving 14 bases between the germline ends. In DNA form, the CDR3 reads TGTGCCAGCGGACGGACAGCCATCTATGGCTACACCTTC. It yields the protein CASGRTAIYGYTF.

The genes are TRBV5-1 and TRBJ1-1; 10 nucleotides line up with TRBD1. Germline loops: CDR1 SGHRS, CDR2 YFSETQ. The CDR3 sequence is 16 residues long. After removal of 1 base from V and 5 bases from J, the junction contained 8 bases not matched to a gene. The CDR3 coding sequence is TGCGCCAGCAGCTTGTCCGGGACAGGGGTCCCAACTGAAGCTTTCTTT. It translates to CASSLSGTGVPTEAFF.

The chain uses TRBV5-1 and TRBJ2-3; D call uncertain. CDR3 length: 17 amino acids. Looked up from germline, CDR1 is SGHRS and CDR2 is YFSETQ. Trimming removed 3 bases from V and 2 bases from J, with 19 bases in between. This chain's CDR3 is CASSSSGLARVTDTQYF. The CDR3 DNA follows: TGCGCCAGCAGCTCCTCCGGGTTAGCTAGGGTCACAGATACGCAGTATTTT.

The chain couples TRBV5-4 to TRBJ2-3; TRBD1 agrees at 8 bases. Germline V lookup: CDR1 SGHNT, CDR2 YYREEE (reference sequence). V gave up 4 bases and J gave up 7 bases; unmatched junction bases: 11. The length of the CDR3 is 15 residues. CDR3 protein: CASSAGQGQGYTQYF. CDR3 nucleotides: TGTGCCAGCAGCGCCGGACAGGGCCAGGGGTATACGCAGTATTTT.

This clone has more than one count but fewer than ten. J is TRBJ1-1 and V is TRBV5-4; the match to TRBD1 covers 7 bases. The germline gives CDR1 SGHNT, CDR2 YYREEE (reference sequence). The length of the CDR3 is 16 residues. V dropped 2 bases and J dropped 1; count of bases not matched to a gene: 8. The CDR3 coding sequence is TGTGCCAGCAGCTTACAGCAGAGGACAGGGAACACTGAAGCTTTCTTT. Translated: CASSLQQRTGNTEAFF.

This sequence joins TRBV7-8 and TRBJ2-5; D possibly corresponds to TRBD2 (5 bases). The germline gives CDR1 SGHVS, CDR2 FQNEAQ. CDR3 length: 16 amino acids. Between the trimmed V and J ends, which lost 5 bases and 1 base, there was a span of 17 bases. CDR3 loop: CASSPARRRFQETQYF. CDR3 DNA sequence: TGTGCCAGCAGCCCCGCGCGGAGGCGATTCCAAGAGACCCAGTACTTC.

The genes are TRBV5-8 and TRBJ2-7, with unresolved D. This CDR3 has 13 residues. Germline V gene lookup returns CDR1 SGHTS and CDR2 YDEGEE. V lost 0 bases and J lost 5, with 9 bases in between. This chain's CDR3 is CASSLVKGDEQYF. As DNA, the CDR3 is TGTGCCAGCAGCTTGGTTAAGGGTGACGAGCAGTACTTC.

The chain employs TRBV2 and TRBJ1-2; possible D gene TRBD1, 5 bases. The V gene lost 3 bases and the J gene lost 5 bases, with 13 bases spanning the gap. The germline V gene encodes CDR1 SNHLY and CDR2 FYNNEI. The CDR3 is 14 residues long. For the CDR3, the DNA is TGTGCCAGCAGTGAGAAAACAGGACCTTATGGCTACACCTTC. As protein: CASSEKTGPYGYTF.

The chain joins TRBV21-1 to TRBJ1-1. TRBV21-1 represents a pseudogene. CDR3 size: 15 residues. The CDR3 protein is CASSMPHHRNTEAFF. The CDR3 DNA sequence: TGTGCCAGCAGCATGCCCCACCATCGGAACACTGAAGCTTTCTTT.

The chain joins TRBV13 to TRBJ2-2; D possibly corresponds to TRBD1 (8 bases). CDR1 and CDR2 from the germline V gene are PRHDT and FYEKMQ (reference sequence). V was clipped by 5 bases and J by 0 bases, with 16 bases between them. CDR3 length equals 17 residues. CDR3 amino acids: CASSLIQGGTNTGELFF. Written as DNA, the CDR3 is TGTGCCAGCAGCCTAATACAGGGGGGGACGAACACCGGGGAGCTGTTTTTT.

The chain carries TRBV19 and TRBJ1-6; unclear D gene. Trimming stripped 4 bases from V and 6 bases from J, with 4 bases between. There are 12 residues in the CDR3. CDR1 and CDR2 from the germline V gene are LNHDA and SQIVND (reference sequence). The CDR3 is CASSSFNSPLHF. The CDR3 nucleotides are TGTGCCAGTAGTAGTTTTAATTCACCCCTCCACTTT.

This chain joins TRBV18 and TRBJ2-1, with a possible D match to TRBD1 (6 bases). V shed 7 bases and J shed 3 bases, with 10 bases lying between them. The CDR3 is 13 amino acids. Per the germline V gene, CDR1 is KGHSH and CDR2 is LQKENI. The CDR3 DNA follows: TGTGCCAGCTTGACAGGAAACTACAATGAGCAGTTCTTC. It yields the protein CASLTGNYNEQFF. The full variable domain, with the rest looked up from reference TRBV18 and TRBJ2-1, is NAGVMQNPRHLVRRRGQEARLRCSPMKGHSHVYWYRQLPEEGLKFMVYLQKENIIDESGMPKERFSAEFPKEGPSILRIQQVVRGDSAAYFCASLTGNYNEQFFGPGTRLTVL.

The rearrangement joins TRBV13 to TRBJ1-1; tentatively, D is TRBD1 (5 bases). CDR3 length equals 17 residues. V shed 5 bases and J shed 0 bases, with 19 bases lying between them. Germline CDR1 is PRHDT and CDR2 is FYEKMQ (reference sequence). For the CDR3, the DNA is TGTGCCAGCAGCCTCGGGGGAGGGCAGTGGGTGAACACTGAAGCTTTCTTT. Amino acid sequence: CASSLGGGQWVNTEAFF.

The CDR3: CASSDGGEARNQPQHF. The CDR3 DNA sequence: TGTGCCAGCAGTGATGGGGGGGAGGCTCGCAATCAGCCCCAGCATTTT. The J gene is TRBJ1-5, the V gene TRBV6-1; tentatively, D is TRBD1 (5 bases). This CDR3 region has 16 residues. Per the germline V gene, CDR1 is MNHNS and CDR2 is SASEGT. V was trimmed by 3 bases and J by 2 bases, leaving 14 bases between them.

The rearrangement uses TRBV19 and TRBJ1-5; D gene ambiguous. This CDR3 comprises 14 residues. CDR1 is LNHDA, CDR2 SQIVND, per germline (reference sequence). The V and J ends lost 7 bases and 2 bases respectively, with 12 bases between them. CDR3 protein: CASKSTGGNQPQHF. The CDR3 nucleotides are TGTGCCAGTAAAAGCACGGGCGGCAATCAGCCCCAGCATTTT.

The CDR3 region has the DNA TGCGCCAGCAGCGTGGACATCCCTAACTATGGCTACACCTTC. It specifies CASSVDIPNYGYTF. V gene TRBV5-1 combines with J gene TRBJ1-2; D is perhaps TRBD1 (5 bases). Germline CDR1 reads SGHRS; CDR2 reads YFSETQ. The CDR3 extends over 14 amino acids. Trimming removed 4 bases from V and 0 bases from J, with 10 bases in between.

V and J are TRBV29-1 and TRBJ2-1; no clear D gene. The CDR3 totals 10 residues. The V gene's germline CDR1 is SQVTM and CDR2 ANQGSEA. V shed 3 bases and J shed 10 bases, with 7 bases lying between them. Written as DNA, the CDR3 is TGCAGCGTTGAGGGGTGGGAGCAGTTCTTC. Protein: CSVEGWEQFF.